The present T cell receptor beta chain was sequenced within a study of OX40 agonist ivuxolimab in advanced cancers. Study context: Those treated in dose escalation had hepatocellular carcinoma, melanoma, renal cell cancer or head and neck cancer. Findings and limits, study-wide: The study observed clonal expansion of CD4+ and CD8+ blood T cells by week 6 at 0.1 to 3.0 mg/kg.

Researchers took blood at baseline, on cycle 4 day 1, and on cycle 7 day 1. This clone was counted between two and nine times. Its antigen is not identified. The V end was cut by 4 bases, the J end by 2 bases, with 9 bases between. The CDR3 loop spans 13 amino acids. CDR1 and CDR2 (germline): SGHNT, YYREEE (reference sequence). Sequenced by immunoSEQ multiplex PCR; TCRdb stores in-frame clones only, minus some. The repertoire holds over 35,000 clones, with around 88% as singletons. Here the sequenced sample was CD4+ or CD8+ T cells sorted from blood, taken in a trial of the OX40 agonist ivuxolimab. This TCR derives from an adult with an advanced solid tumor such as melanoma, head and neck, liver or kidney cancer. The chain combines TRBV5-4 with TRBJ1-2; no reliable D call. The CDR3 nucleotides are TGTGCCAGCAGCCGGGATCGGAACTATGGCTACACCTTC. It specifies CASSRDRNYGYTF. Full variable domain (missing parts from reference TRBV5-4 and TRBJ1-2): ETGVTQSPTHLIKTRGQQVTLRCSSQSGHNTVSWYQQALGQGPQFIFQYYREEENGRGNFPPRFSGLQFPNYSSELNVNALELDDSALYLCASSRDRNYGYTFGSGTRLTVV.